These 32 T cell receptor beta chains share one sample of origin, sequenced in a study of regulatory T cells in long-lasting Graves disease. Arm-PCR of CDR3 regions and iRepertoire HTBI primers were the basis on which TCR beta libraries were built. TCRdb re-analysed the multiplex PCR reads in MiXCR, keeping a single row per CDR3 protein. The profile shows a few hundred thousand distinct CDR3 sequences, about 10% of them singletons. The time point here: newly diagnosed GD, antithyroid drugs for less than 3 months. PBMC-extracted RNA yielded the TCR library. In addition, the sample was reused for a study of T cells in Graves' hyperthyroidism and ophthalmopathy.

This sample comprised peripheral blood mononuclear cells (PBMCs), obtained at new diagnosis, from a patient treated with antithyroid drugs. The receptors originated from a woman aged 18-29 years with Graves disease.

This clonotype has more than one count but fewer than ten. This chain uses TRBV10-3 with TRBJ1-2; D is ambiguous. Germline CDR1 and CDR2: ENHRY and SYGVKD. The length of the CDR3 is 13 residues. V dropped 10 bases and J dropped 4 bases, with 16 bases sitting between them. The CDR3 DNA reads TGTGCCAGCAGCTCCGGCGCGGTCTATGGCTACACCTTC. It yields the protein CASSSGAVYGYTF.

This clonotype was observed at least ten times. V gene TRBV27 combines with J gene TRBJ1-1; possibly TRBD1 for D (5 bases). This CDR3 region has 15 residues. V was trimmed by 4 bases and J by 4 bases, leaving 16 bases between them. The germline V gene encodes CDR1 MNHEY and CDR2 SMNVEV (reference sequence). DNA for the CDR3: TGTGCCAGCAGTTCACCCCGGGACGTTGGCACTGAAGCTTTCTTT. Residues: CASSSPRDVGTEAFF.

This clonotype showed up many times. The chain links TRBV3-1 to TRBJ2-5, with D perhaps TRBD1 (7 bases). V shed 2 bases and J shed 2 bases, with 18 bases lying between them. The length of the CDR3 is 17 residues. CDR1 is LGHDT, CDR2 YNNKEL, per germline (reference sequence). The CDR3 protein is CASSQLGQEGPQETQYF. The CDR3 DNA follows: TGTGCCAGCAGCCAACTAGGACAGGAGGGTCCACAAGAGACCCAGTACTTC.

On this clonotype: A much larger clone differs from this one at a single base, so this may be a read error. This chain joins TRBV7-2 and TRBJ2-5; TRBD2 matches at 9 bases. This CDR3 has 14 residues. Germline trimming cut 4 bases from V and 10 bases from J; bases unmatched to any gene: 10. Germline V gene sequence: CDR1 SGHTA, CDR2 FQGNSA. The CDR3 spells CASSWLAGLKSQYF. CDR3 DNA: TGTGCCAGCAGCTGGCTAGCGGGGTTAAAGAGCCAGTACTTC.

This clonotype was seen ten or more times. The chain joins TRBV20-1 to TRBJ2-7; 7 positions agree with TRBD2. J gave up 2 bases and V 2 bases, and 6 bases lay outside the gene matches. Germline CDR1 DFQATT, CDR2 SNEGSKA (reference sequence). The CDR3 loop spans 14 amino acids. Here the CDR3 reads CSARSGDATYEQYF. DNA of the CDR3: TGCAGTGCTAGAAGCGGGGACGCTACCTACGAGCAGTACTTC.

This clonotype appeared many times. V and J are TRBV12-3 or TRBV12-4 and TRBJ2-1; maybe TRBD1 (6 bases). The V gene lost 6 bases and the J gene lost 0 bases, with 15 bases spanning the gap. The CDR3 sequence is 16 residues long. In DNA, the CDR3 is TGTGCCAGCAGCTCCCTAGGGGGATACTCCTACAATGAGCAGTTCTTC. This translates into CASSSLGGYSYNEQFF.

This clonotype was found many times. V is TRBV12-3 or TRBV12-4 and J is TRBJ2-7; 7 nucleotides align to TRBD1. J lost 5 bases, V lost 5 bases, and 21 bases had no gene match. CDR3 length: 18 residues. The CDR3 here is CASSPWDSSEPHRDEQYF. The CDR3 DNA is TGTGCCAGCAGTCCTTGGGACAGCTCCGAACCCCATCGAGACGAGCAGTACTTC.

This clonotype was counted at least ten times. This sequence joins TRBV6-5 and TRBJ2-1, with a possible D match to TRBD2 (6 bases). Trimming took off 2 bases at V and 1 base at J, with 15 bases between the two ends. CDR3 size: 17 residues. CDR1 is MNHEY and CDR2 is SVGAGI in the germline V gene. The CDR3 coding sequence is TGTGCCAGCAGTTACAGGGGAGGAAGCTTTTCCTACAATGAGCAGTTCTTC. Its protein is CASSYRGGSFSYNEQFF.

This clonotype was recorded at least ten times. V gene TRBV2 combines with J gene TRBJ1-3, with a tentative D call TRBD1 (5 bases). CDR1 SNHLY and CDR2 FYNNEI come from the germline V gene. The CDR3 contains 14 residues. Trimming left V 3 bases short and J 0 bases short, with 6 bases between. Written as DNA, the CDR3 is TGTGCCAGCAGTGAGGGGGACTCTGGAAACACCATATATTTT. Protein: CASSEGDSGNTIYF.

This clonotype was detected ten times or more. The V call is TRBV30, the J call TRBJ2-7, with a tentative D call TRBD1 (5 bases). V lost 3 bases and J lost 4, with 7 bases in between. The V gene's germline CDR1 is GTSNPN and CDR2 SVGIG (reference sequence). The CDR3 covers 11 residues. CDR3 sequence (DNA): TGTGCCTGGAGGACAGAGTACGAGCAGTACGTC. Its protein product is CAWRTEYEQYV.

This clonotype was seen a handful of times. The CDR3 DNA reads as TGCGCCAGCAGCCCCCGGGACAGGCTATACGAGCAGTACTTC. The encoded protein is CASSPRDRLYEQYF. The rearrangement joins TRBV4-1 to TRBJ2-7, with 8 positions matching TRBD1. The CDR3 sequence is 14 residues long. J was trimmed by 4 bases and V by 4 bases; bases with no gene match: 6. CDR1 is MGHRA and CDR2 is YSYEKL in the germline V gene.

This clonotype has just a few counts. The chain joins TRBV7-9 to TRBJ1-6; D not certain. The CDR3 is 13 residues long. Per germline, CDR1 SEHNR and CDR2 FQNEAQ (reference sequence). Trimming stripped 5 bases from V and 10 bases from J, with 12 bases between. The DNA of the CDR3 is TGTGCCAGCAGCCCGGAACGTAGATCACCCCTCCACTTT. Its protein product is CASSPERRSPLHF.

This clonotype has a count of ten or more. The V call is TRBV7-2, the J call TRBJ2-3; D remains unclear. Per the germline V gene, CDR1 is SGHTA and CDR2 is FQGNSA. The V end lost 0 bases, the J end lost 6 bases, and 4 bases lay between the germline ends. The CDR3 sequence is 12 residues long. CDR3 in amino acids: CASSLARDTQYF. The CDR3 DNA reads TGTGCCAGCAGCTTAGCGAGGGATACGCAGTATTTT.

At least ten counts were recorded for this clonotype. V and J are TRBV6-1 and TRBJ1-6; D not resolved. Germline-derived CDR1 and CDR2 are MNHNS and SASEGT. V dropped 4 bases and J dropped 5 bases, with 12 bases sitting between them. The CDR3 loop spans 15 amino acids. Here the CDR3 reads CASSGRYGDNSPLHF. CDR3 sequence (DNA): TGTGCCAGCAGTGGCAGATACGGAGATAATTCACCCCTCCACTTT.

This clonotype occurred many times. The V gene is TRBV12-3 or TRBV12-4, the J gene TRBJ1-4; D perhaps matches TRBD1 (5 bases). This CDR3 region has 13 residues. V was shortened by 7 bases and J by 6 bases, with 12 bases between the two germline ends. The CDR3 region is CASTLGTDEKLFF. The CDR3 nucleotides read TGTGCCAGCACTCTCGGGACGGATGAAAAACTGTTTTTT.

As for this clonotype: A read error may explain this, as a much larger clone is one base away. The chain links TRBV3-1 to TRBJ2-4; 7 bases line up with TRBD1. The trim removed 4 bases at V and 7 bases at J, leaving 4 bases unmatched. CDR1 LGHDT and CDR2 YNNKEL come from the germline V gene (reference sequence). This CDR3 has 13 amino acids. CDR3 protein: CASSRQGGNIQYF. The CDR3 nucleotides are TGTGCCAGCAGCCGACAGGGTGGGAACATTCAGTACTTC. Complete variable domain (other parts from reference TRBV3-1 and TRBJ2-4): DTAVSQTPKYLVTQMGNDKSIKCEQNLGHDTMYWYKQDSKKFLKIMFSYNNKELIINETVPNRFSPKSPDKAHLNLHINSLELGDSAVYFCASSRQGGNIQYFGAGTRLSVL.

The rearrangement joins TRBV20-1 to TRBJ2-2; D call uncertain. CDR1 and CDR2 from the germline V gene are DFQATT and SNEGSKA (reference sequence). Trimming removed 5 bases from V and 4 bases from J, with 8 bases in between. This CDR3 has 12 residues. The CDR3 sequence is CSAGWGTGELFF. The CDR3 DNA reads TGCAGTGCTGGATGGGGCACCGGGGAGCTGTTTTTT.

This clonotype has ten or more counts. The CDR3: CASSFRQGELQPQHF. The CDR3 nucleotides are TGTGCCAGCAGCTTCCGACAGGGAGAACTACAGCCCCAGCATTTT. This rearrangement joins TRBV7-2 to TRBJ1-5, with 7 bases matching TRBD1. There are 15 residues in the CDR3. Germline lookup yields CDR1 SGHTA and CDR2 FQGNSA. V lost 3 bases to trimming and J lost 7 bases; unmatched junction nucleotides: 9.

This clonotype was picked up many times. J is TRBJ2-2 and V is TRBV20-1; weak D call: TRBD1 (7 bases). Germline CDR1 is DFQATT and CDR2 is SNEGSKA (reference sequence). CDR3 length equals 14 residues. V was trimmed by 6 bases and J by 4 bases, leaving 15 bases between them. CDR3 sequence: CSAGHRGGTGELFF. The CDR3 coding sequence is TGCAGTGCCGGGCACAGGGGAGGCACCGGGGAGCTGTTTTTT.

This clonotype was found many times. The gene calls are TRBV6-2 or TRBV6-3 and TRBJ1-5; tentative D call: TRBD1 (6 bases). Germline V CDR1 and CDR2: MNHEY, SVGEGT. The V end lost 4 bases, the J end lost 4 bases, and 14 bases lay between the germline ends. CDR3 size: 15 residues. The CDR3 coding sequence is TGTGCCAGCAGTTCCCTGACAGGCCTAAATCAGCCCCAGCATTTT. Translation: CASSSLTGLNQPQHF.

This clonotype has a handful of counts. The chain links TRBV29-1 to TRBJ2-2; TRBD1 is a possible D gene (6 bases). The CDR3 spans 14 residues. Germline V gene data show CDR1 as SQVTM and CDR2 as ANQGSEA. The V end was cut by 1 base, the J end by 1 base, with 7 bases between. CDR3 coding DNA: TGCAGCGTTGAAGGCAGGGGGAACACCGGGGAGCTGTTTTTT. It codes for CSVEGRGNTGELFF.

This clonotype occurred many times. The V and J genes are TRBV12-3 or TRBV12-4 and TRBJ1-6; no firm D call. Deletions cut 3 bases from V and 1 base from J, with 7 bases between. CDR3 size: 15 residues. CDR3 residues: CASSFKQSYNSPLHF. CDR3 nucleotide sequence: TGTGCCAGCAGTTTCAAGCAGTCCTATAATTCACCCCTCCACTTT.

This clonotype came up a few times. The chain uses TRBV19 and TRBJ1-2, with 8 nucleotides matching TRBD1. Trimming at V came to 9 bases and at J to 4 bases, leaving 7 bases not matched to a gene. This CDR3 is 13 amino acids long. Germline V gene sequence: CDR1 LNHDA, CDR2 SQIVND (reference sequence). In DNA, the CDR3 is TGTGCCAGCCGGCGGGGACAGGTCTATGGCTACACCTTC. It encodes CASRRGQVYGYTF.

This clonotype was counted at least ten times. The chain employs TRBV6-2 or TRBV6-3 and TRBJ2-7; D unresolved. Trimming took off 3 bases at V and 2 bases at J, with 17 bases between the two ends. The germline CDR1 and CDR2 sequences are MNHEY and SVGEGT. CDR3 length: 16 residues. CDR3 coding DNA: TGTGCCAGCAGTTATGCCCGAGGAAGACGGGCCTACGAGCAGTACGTC. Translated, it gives CASSYARGRRAYEQYV.

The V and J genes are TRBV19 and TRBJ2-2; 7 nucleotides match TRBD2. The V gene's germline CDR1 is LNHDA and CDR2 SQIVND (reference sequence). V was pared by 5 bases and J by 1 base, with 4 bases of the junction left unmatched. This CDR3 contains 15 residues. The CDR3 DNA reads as TGTGCCAGTAGTCGGGCTAGCGGGAACACCGGGGAGCTGTTTTTT. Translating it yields CASSRASGNTGELFF.

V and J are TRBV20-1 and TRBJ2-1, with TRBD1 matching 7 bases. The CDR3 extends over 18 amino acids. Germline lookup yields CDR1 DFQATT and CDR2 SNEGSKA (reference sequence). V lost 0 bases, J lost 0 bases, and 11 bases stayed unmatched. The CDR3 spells CSARDRQGLKSSYNEQFF. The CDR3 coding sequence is TGCAGTGCTAGAGATCGACAGGGATTAAAGAGCTCCTACAATGAGCAGTTCTTC.

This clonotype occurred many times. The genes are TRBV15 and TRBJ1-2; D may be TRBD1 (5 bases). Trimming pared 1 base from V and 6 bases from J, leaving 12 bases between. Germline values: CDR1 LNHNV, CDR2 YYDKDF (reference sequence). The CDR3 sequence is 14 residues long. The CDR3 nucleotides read TGTGCCACCAGCAGAGTTCTGGGGGGAGATGGCTACACCTTC. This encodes CATSRVLGGDGYTF.

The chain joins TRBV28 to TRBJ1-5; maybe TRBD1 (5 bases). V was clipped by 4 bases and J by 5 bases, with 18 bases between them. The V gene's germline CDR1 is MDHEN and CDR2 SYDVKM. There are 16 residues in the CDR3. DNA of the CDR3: TGTGCCAGCAGTTCGCCCCCGGGACGGGGCTATCAGCCCCAGCATTTT. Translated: CASSSPPGRGYQPQHF.

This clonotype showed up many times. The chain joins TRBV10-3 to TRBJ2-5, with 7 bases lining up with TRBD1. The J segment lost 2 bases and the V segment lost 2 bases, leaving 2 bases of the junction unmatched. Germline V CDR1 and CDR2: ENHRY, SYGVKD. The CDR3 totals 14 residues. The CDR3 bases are TGTGCCATCAGTGAGACGGGACAGCAAGAGACCCAGTACTTC. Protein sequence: CAISETGQQETQYF.

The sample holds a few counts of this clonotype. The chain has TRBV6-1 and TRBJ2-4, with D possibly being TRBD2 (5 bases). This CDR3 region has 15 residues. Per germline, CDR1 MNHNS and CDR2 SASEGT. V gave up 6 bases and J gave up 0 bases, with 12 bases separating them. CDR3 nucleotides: TGTGCCAGCAGACCCCGAGGGCTAGCCAAAAACATTCAGTACTTC. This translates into CASRPRGLAKNIQYF.

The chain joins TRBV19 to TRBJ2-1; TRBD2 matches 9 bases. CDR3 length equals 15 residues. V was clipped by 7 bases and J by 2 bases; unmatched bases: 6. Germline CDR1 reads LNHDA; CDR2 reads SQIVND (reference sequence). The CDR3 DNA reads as TGTGCCAGTATGGGAGCGGGAGGTCCCTACAATGAGCAGTTCTTC. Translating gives CASMGAGGPYNEQFF.

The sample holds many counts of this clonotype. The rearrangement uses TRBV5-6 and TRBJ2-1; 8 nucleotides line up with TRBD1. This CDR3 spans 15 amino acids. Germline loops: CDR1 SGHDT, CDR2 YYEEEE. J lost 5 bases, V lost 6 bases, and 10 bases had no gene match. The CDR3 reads CASTPMETGDNEQFF. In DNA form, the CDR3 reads TGTGCCAGCACCCCAATGGAGACAGGGGACAATGAGCAGTTCTTC.